This TCR beta chain was captured in a study of cytomegalovirus exposure and HLA in healthy donors. Overall study: The approximately 120 validation repertoires used the same platform as the roughly 670 first-cohort repertoires, a later analysis reported.

Germline V gene lookup returns CDR1 MNHEY and CDR2 SMNVEV (reference sequence). This CDR3 contains 17 residues. J gave up 6 bases and V 7 bases, and 18 bases lay outside the gene matches. Here immunoSEQ multiplex PCR was the method, and the copy in TCRdb shows in-frame clones only, minus some. The sample has roughly 70,000 clones, about 95% seen once. The clonotype comes from a man aged 18 to 30 in good health and CMV-seronegative. Material for sequencing was PBMCs. The gene calls are TRBV27 and TRBJ2-3; 8 bases are shared with TRBD2. The CDR3 loop is CASNSLSGGGVFDTQYF. CDR3 DNA: TGTGCCAGCAATTCCTTGAGCGGGGGCGGGGTTTTTGATACGCAGTATTTT.